The 25 T cell receptor beta chains presented below share a single source sample, sequenced in a study of OX40 agonist ivuxolimab in advanced cancers. The data were produced by immunoSEQ multiplex PCR, yet TCRdb's version contains in-frame clones alone and is incomplete. The sample shows roughly 70,000 clones, about 87% of them seen only once. Sequencing was performed on CD4+ or CD8+ T cells sorted from blood, taken in a trial of the OX40 agonist ivuxolimab. These receptors were collected from an adult with an advanced solid tumor such as melanoma, head and neck, liver or kidney cancer.

The chain carries TRBV6-1 and TRBJ1-5; 8 positions agree with TRBD1. Germline assignment: CDR1 MNHNS and CDR2 SASEGT. The V and J ends lost 6 bases and 4 bases, in that order; junction bases with no gene match: 5. This CDR3 spans 14 amino acids. Written as DNA, the CDR3 is TGTGCCAGCAGGACAGGGGCGAGAAATCAGCCCCAGCATTTT. Translation: CASRTGARNQPQHF.

This chain links TRBV30 with TRBJ2-3; 7 nucleotides match TRBD2. V was clipped by 2 bases and J by 0 bases; unmatched bases: 5. CDR3 length: 15 residues. Germline assignment: CDR1 GTSNPN and CDR2 SVGIG (reference sequence). CDR3 DNA: TGTGCCTGGAGTTCGGGGGGACTTAGCACAGATACGCAGTATTTT. This translates into CAWSSGGLSTDTQYF.

V and J are TRBV6-1 and TRBJ2-1; no clear D. The germline CDR1 and CDR2 sequences are MNHNS and SASEGT. CDR3 size: 13 residues. V lost 1 base and J lost 5, with 6 bases in between. This chain's CDR3 is CASSEGPHNEQFF. The CDR3 DNA reads TGTGCCAGCAGTGAAGGGCCCCACAATGAGCAGTTCTTC.

J is TRBJ2-1 and V is TRBV5-8; weak D call: TRBD1 (6 bases). The V gene's germline CDR1 is SGHTS and CDR2 YDEGEE. Trimming took 1 base from V and 8 from J, leaving 16 bases between them. This CDR3 is built from 15 residues. As DNA, the CDR3 is TGTGCCAGCAGCTTGATGCCAGGGGTCGCTGATGAGCAGTTCTTC. This encodes CASSLMPGVADEQFF. Filled out from reference TRBV5-8 and TRBJ2-1, the complete variable domain reads EAGVTQSPTHLIKTRGQQATLRCSPISGHTSVYWYQQALGLGLQFLLWYDEGEERNRGNFPPRFSGRQFPNYSSELNVNALELEDSALYLCASSLMPGVADEQFFGPGTRLTVL.

The genes are TRBV5-1 and TRBJ2-5, with TRBD1 identical over 7 bases. CDR1 and CDR2 (germline): SGHRS, YFSETQ. This CDR3 is 15 amino acids long. Trimming at V came to 4 bases and at J to 1 base, leaving 7 bases not matched to a gene. Written as DNA, the CDR3 is TGCGCCAGCAGCATCGGGACAGCTTTCCAAGAGACCCAGTACTTC. It translates to CASSIGTAFQETQYF.

The CDR3 coding sequence is TGTGCCAGCAGCTTAGCTAGCGGGAGGACAGATACGCAGTATTTT. Amino acid sequence: CASSLASGRTDTQYF. This rearrangement joins TRBV7-6 to TRBJ2-3; 10 bases map to TRBD2. This CDR3 is 15 amino acids long. With 0 bases clipped from V and 3 bases from J, the junction kept 0 bases outside the gene matches. Germline values: CDR1 SGHVS, CDR2 FNYEAQ.

The V call is TRBV5-6, the J call TRBJ1-3, with D possibly TRBD1 on 6 matching bases. Germline values: CDR1 SGHDT, CDR2 YYEEEE. The CDR3 loop spans 14 amino acids. The V gene lost 4 bases and the J gene lost 3 bases, with 11 bases spanning the gap. CDR3 protein: CASSPDRFGNTIYF. Written as DNA, the CDR3 is TGTGCCAGCAGCCCTGACAGGTTTGGAAACACCATATATTTT.

The CDR3 here is CASRPRTGELFF. DNA of the CDR3: TGTGCCAGCAGGCCTAGGACCGGGGAGCTGTTTTTT. The chain has TRBV6-6 and TRBJ2-2; D unclear. The V gene lost 6 bases and the J gene lost 5 bases, with 7 bases spanning the gap. The CDR3 contains 12 residues. Looked up from germline, CDR1 is MNHNY and CDR2 is SVGAGI (reference sequence).

The gene calls are TRBV19 and TRBJ1-5; TRBD1 agrees at 7 bases. The V gene's germline CDR1 is LNHDA and CDR2 SQIVND (reference sequence). CDR3 length equals 15 residues. V lost 6 bases, J lost 4 bases, and 9 bases stayed unmatched. The CDR3 sequence is CASRYATGRNQPQHF. The CDR3 region has the DNA TGTGCCAGTAGATACGCGACAGGGAGGAATCAGCCCCAGCATTTT.

This sequence joins TRBV5-1 and TRBJ1-2; D gene uncertain. The CDR3 spans 14 residues. Trimming took 4 bases from V and 8 from J, leaving 18 bases between them. Germline V gives CDR1 SGHRS, CDR2 YFSETQ. Here the CDR3 reads CASSLSMTVEGYTF. CDR3 nucleotides: TGCGCCAGCAGCCTGTCGATGACTGTGGAGGGCTACACCTTC.

The chain combines TRBV28 with TRBJ2-3; the D is unclear. CDR1 is MDHEN, CDR2 SYDVKM, per germline. Trimming shortened V by 4 bases and J by 4 bases, and 9 bases separated the two germline ends. CDR3 length: 13 residues. In DNA, the CDR3 is TGTGCCAGCAGTTCCCCTTGGGCAGATACGCAGTATTTT. Translation: CASSSPWADTQYF.

This chain uses TRBV2 with TRBJ2-7; D unresolved. This CDR3 is built from 12 residues. CDR1 and CDR2 from the germline V gene are SNHLY and FYNNEI. Trimming pared 6 bases from V and 4 bases from J, leaving 10 bases between. CDR3 residues: CASSPEFYEQYF. In DNA form, the CDR3 reads TGTGCCAGCAGCCCGGAGTTTTACGAGCAGTACTTC. Supplemented by reference TRBV2 and TRBJ2-7, the full variable domain reads EPEVTQTPSHQVTQMGQEVILRCVPISNHLYFYWYRQILGQKVEFLVSFYNNEISEKSEIFDDQFSVERPDGSNFTLKIRSTKLEDSAMYFCASSPEFYEQYFGPGTRLTVT.

The chain links TRBV4-1 to TRBJ1-4; TRBD1 matches 7 bases. CDR1 MGHRA and CDR2 YSYEKL come from the germline V gene. V lost 1 base and J lost 4; bases outside the gene matches: 9. CDR3 length equals 17 residues. CDR3 amino acids: CASSQAAGQLNNEKLFF. CDR3 DNA sequence: TGCGCCAGCAGCCAAGCTGCGGGACAGCTTAATAATGAAAAACTGTTTTTT.

This sequence joins TRBV5-1 and TRBJ1-6, with D unresolved. CDR1 and CDR2 from the germline V gene are SGHRS and YFSETQ. V was clipped by 0 bases and J by 8 bases, with 12 bases between them. This CDR3 region has 15 residues. CDR3 nucleotides: TGCGCCAGCAGCTTGGAGGCGGCCTCGGATTCACCCCTCCACTTT. Encoded protein: CASSLEAASDSPLHF.

This chain connects TRBV5-4 to TRBJ1-1; D is unresolved. Per germline, CDR1 SGHNT and CDR2 YYREEE (reference sequence). V gave up 2 bases and J gave up 5 bases, with 7 bases separating them. The CDR3 contains 12 residues. The CDR3 reads CASSFWGTEAFF. Here the CDR3 DNA reads TGTGCCAGCAGCTTTTGGGGTACTGAAGCTTTCTTT. The complete variable domain, with remaining parts taken from reference TRBV5-4 and TRBJ1-1, reads ETGVTQSPTHLIKTRGQQVTLRCSSQSGHNTVSWYQQALGQGPQFIFQYYREEENGRGNFPPRFSGLQFPNYSSELNVNALELDDSALYLCASSFWGTEAFFGQGTRLTVV.

The chain carries TRBV2 and TRBJ1-1; 11 bases are a match to TRBD1. The V gene's germline CDR1 is SNHLY and CDR2 FYNNEI. The V gene end was trimmed by 8 bases and the J gene end by 0 bases; junction bases not matched to a gene: 8. CDR3 length: 16 amino acids. CDR3 in amino acids: CASGRTGGLVNTEAFF. In DNA form, the CDR3 reads TGTGCCAGCGGTAGGACAGGGGGCTTAGTGAACACTGAAGCTTTCTTT. Drawing the rest from reference TRBV2 and TRBJ1-1, the complete variable domain is EPEVTQTPSHQVTQMGQEVILRCVPISNHLYFYWYRQILGQKVEFLVSFYNNEISEKSEIFDDQFSVERPDGSNFTLKIRSTKLEDSAMYFCASGRTGGLVNTEAFFGQGTRLTVV.

This chain connects TRBV25-1 to TRBJ1-1; a weak D match, TRBD1 (6 bases). The V end was cut by 0 bases, the J end by 5 bases, with 13 bases between. The CDR3 is made up of 15 amino acids. CDR1 MGHDK and CDR2 SYGVNS come from the germline V gene. The chain's CDR3 is CASSEYPGGQTEAFF. CDR3 bases: TGTGCCAGCAGTGAATATCCCGGGGGGCAGACTGAAGCTTTCTTT.

The V and J genes are TRBV5-4 and TRBJ1-2; no clear D. Germline CDR1 reads SGHNT; CDR2 reads YYREEE (reference sequence). V gave up 0 bases and J gave up 6 bases, with 12 bases separating them. The length of the CDR3 is 14 residues. For the CDR3, the DNA is TGTGCCAGCAGCTTGGCCGCGGGCTCGGATGGCTACACCTTC. Translated, it gives CASSLAAGSDGYTF.

The gene calls are TRBV10-1 and TRBJ2-7; 8 nucleotides agree with TRBD1. The ends lost 5 bases at V and 1 base at J; junction bases unmatched: 4. CDR3 length equals 14 residues. The germline V gene has CDR1 WNHNN and CDR2 SYGVQD (reference sequence). CDR3 DNA: TGCGCCAGCAGTACCGGACAGGGTTCCTACGAGCAGTACTTC. It translates to CASSTGQGSYEQYF.

The CDR3 DNA sequence: TGTGCCAGCAGGGACCGGGCCCGCTCTGGGGCCAACGTCCTGACTTTC. Translation: CASRDRARSGANVLTF. The chain joins TRBV5-4 to TRBJ2-6; D unresolved. The V gene's germline CDR1 is SGHNT and CDR2 YYREEE (reference sequence). The V end lost 5 bases, the J end lost 0 bases, and 12 bases lay between the germline ends. The CDR3 sequence is 16 residues long.

The chain has TRBV6-5 and TRBJ2-2; 9 positions agree with TRBD1. Germline CDR1 is MNHEY and CDR2 is SVGAGI. The CDR3 is made up of 14 amino acids. V trimming: 4 bases; J trimming: 5 bases; junction bases outside the gene matches: 2. In nucleotides, the CDR3 is TGTGCCAGCAGTTGGGACAGGGTGACCGGGGAGCTGTTTTTT. As protein: CASSWDRVTGELFF.

The chain joins TRBV25-1 to TRBJ2-2, with 10 bases that match TRBD1. CDR3 length equals 16 residues. Looked up from germline, CDR1 is MGHDK and CDR2 is SYGVNS. V trimming: 4 bases; J trimming: 3 bases; junction bases outside the gene matches: 5. CDR3 protein: CASSGRTGGDTGELFF. The DNA for the CDR3 is TGTGCCAGCAGTGGGAGGACAGGGGGAGACACCGGGGAGCTGTTTTTT.

J is TRBJ2-5 and V is TRBV14; 14 positions match TRBD2. J gave up 4 bases and V 4 bases, and 2 bases lay outside the gene matches. The CDR3 has 15 residues. Germline CDR1 and CDR2: SGHDN and FVKESK. The CDR3 DNA follows: TGTGCCAGCAGCCGGGGACTAGCGGGAGTAGAGACCCAGTACTTC. Translating it yields CASSRGLAGVETQYF.

J is TRBJ2-3 and V is TRBV28; 13 nucleotides agree with TRBD2. The CDR3 has 17 residues. Losses at the gene ends were 3 bases for V and 2 bases for J; bases not matched to a gene: 5. Germline V gene data show CDR1 as MDHEN and CDR2 as SYDVKM. CDR3 DNA: TGTGCCAGCAGTTTCCCTGGACTAGCGGGAGCCACAGATACGCAGTATTTT. This sequence encodes CASSFPGLAGATDTQYF.

The J gene is TRBJ1-3, the V gene TRBV7-6, with 10 bases that match TRBD1. The trim removed 4 bases at V and 6 bases at J, leaving 9 bases unmatched. CDR1 is SGHVS and CDR2 is FNYEAQ in the germline V gene. CDR3 length: 16 amino acids. CDR3 protein: CASSSRPGQGKNTIYF. In DNA, the CDR3 is TGTGCCAGCAGCTCACGGCCGGGACAGGGGAAAAACACCATATATTTT.